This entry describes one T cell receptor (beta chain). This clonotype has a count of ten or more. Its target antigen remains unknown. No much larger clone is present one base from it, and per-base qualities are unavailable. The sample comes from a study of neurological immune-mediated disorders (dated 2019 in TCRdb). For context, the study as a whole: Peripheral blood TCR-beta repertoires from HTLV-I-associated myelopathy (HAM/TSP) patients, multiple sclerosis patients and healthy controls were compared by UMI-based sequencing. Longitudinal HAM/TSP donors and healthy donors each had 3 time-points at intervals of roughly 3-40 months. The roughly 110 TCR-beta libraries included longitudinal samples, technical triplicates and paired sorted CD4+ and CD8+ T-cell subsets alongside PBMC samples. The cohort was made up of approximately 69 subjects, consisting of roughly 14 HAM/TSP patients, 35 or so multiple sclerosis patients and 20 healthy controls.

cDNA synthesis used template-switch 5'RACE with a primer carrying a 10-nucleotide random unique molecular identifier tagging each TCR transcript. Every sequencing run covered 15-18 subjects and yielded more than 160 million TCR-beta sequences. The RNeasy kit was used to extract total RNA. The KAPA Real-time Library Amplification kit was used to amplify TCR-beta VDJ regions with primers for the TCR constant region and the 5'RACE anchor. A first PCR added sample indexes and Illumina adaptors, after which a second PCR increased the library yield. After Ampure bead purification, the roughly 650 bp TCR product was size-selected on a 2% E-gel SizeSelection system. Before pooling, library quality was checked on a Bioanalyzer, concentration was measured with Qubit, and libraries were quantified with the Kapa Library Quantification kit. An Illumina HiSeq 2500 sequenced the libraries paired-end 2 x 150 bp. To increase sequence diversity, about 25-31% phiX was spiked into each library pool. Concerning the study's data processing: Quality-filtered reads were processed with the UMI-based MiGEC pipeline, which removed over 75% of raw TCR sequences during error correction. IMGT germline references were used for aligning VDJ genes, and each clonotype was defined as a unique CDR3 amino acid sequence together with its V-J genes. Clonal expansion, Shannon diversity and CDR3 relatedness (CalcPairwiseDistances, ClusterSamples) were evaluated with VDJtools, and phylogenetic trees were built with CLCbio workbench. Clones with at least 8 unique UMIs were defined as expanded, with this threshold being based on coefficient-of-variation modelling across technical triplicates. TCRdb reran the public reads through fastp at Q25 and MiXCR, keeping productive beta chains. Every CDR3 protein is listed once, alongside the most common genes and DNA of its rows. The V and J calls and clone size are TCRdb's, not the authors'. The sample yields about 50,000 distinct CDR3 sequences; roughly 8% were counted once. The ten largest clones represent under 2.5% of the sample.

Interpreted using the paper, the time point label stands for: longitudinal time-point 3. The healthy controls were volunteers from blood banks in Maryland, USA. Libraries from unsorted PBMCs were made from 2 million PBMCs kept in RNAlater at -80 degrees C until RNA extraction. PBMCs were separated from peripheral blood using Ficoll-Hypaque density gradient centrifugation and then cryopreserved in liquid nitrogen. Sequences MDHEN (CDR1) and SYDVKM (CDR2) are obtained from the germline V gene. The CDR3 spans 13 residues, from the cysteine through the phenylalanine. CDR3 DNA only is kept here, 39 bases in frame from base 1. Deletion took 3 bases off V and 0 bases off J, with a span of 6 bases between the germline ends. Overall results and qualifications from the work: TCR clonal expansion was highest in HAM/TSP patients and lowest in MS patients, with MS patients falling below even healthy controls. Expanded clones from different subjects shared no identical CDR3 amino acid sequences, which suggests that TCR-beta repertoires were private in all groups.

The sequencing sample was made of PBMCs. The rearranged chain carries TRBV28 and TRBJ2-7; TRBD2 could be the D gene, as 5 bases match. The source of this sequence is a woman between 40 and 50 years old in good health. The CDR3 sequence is CASSLDSSYEQYF. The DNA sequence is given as TGTGCCAGCAGTTTGGACTCCTCCTACGAGCAGTACTTC. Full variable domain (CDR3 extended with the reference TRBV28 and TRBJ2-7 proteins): DVKVTQSSRYLVKRTGEKVFLECVQDMDHENMFWYRQDPGLGLRLIYFSYDVKMKEKGDIPEGYSVSREKKERFSLILESASTNQTSMYLCASSLDSSYEQYFGPGTRLTVT.